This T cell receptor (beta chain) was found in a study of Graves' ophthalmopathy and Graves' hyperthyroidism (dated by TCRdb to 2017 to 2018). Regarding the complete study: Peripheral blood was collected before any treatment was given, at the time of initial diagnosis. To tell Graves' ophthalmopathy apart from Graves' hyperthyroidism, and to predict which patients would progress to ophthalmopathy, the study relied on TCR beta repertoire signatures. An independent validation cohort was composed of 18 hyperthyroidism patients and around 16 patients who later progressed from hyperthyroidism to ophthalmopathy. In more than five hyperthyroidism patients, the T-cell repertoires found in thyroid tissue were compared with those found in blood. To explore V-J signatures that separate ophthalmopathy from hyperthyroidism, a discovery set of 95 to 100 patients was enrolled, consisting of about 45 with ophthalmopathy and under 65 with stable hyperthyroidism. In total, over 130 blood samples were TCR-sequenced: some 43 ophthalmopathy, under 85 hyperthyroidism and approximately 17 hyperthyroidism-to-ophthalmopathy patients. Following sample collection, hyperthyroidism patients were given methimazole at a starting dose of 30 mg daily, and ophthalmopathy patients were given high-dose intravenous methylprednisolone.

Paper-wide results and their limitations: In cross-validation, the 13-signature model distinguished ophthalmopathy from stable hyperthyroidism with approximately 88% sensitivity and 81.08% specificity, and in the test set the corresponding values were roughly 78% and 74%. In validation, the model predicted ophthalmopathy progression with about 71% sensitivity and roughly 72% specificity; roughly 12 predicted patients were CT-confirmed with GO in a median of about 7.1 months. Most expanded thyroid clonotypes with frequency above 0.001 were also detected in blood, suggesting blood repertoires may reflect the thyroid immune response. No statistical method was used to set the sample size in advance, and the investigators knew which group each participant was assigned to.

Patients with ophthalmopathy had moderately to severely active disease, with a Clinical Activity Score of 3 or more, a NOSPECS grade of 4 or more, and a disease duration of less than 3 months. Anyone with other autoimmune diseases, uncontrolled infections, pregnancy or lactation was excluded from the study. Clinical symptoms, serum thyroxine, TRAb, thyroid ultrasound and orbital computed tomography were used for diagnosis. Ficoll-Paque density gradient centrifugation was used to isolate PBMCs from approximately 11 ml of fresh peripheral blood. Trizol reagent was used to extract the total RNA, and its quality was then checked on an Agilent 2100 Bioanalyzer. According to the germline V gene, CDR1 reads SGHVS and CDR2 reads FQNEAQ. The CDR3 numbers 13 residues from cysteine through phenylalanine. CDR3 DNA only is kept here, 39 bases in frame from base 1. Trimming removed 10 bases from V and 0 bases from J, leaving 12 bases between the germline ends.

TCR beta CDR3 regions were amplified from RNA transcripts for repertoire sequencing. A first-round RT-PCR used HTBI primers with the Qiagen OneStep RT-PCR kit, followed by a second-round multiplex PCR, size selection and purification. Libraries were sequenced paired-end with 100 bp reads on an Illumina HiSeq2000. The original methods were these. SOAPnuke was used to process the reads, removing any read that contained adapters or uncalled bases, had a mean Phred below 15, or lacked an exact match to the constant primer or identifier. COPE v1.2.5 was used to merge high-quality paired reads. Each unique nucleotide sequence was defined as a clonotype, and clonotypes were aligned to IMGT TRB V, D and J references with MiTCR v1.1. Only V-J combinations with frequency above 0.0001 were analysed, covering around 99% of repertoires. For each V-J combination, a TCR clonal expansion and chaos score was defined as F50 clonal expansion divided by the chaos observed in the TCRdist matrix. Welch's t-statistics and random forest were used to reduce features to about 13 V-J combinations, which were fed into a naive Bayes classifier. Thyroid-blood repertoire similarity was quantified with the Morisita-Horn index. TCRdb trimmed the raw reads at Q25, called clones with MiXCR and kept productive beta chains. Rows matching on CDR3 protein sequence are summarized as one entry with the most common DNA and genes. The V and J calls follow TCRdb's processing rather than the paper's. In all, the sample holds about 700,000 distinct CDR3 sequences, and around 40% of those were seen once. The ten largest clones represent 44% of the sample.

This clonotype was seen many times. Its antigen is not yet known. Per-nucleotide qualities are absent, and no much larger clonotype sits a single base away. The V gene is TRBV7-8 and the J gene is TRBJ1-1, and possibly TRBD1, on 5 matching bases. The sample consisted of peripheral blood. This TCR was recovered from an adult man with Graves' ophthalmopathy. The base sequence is TGTGCCACAGAGGGACTCATGAACACTGAAGCTTTCTTT. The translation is CATEGLMNTEAFF.